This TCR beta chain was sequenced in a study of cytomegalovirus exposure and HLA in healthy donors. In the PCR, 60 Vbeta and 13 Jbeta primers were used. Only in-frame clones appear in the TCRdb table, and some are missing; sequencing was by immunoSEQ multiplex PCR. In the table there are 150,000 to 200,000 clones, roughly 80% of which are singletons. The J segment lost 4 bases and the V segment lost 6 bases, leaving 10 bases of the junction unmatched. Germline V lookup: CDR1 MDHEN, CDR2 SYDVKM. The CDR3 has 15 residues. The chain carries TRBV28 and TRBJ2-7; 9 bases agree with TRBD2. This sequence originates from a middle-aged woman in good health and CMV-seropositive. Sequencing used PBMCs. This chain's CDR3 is CASRRTTSGRYEQYF. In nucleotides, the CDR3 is TGTGCCAGCAGGAGGACTACTAGCGGGCGGTACGAGCAGTACTTC.